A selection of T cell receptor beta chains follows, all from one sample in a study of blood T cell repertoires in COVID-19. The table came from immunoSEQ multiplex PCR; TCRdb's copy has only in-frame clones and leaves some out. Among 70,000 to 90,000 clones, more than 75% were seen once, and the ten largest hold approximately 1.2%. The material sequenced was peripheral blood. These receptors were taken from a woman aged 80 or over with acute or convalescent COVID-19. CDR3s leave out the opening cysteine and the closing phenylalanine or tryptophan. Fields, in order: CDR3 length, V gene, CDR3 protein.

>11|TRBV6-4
ASSPMGGGEQY
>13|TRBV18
ASSPEGTTVHGYT
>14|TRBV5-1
ASSLGTSNKVDEQF
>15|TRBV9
ASSVAVGDSTNEKLF
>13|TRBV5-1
ASSSRTVSSREQY
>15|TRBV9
ASSVVGQPRAGNTIY
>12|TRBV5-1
ASQGSGMNTEAF
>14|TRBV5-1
ASSSRLAGSSYEQY
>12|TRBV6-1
ASSDASGGYGYT
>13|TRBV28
ASSFRSQGRYEQY
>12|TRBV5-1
ASSLGDSNMPQY
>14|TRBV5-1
ASSLDGASGYNEQF
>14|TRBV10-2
ASSDTDFYSNQPQH
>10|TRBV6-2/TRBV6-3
ASSSPAGWQY
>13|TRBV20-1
SASLGAGLGTEAF
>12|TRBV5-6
ASSLAFSNYGYT
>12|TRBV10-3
AISEEGQNGGYT
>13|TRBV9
ASSVRGSGANVLT
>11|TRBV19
ASKSQADYGYT
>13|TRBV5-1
ASSLGGTGHYEQY
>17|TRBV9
ASSVHEGGSQFLYNEQF
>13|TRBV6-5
ASSRTREIGYGYT
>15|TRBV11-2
ASSLHFPGTGGTEAF
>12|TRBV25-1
ASSSGWVLDEQY
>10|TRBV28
ASSSVFYEQY
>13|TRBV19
ASNSPGGQGNGYT
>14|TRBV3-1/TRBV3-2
ASSQISGRGSYEQY
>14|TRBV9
ASSPQTGSVGTEAF
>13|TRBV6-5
ASSYSIRSDSPLH
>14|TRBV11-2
ASSLRTGGSFRGYT
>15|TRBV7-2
ASSLPQGLRMNTEAF
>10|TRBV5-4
ASSFRNTEAF
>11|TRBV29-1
SVETTVGAGYT
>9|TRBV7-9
ASSQADTQY
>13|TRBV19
ASKERGGVWETQY
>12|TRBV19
ASSSQVVPQPQH
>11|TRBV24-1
ATMSGDGTEAF
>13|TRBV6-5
ASSLLAGSTDTQY
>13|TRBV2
ASSEALGDTGELF
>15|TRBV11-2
ASSADLAGGPGETQY
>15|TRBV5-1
ASRASGGGNSGNTIY